The count of the clone carrying this T cell receptor (beta chain) is one. The entry originates in a study of blood T cell repertoires in COVID-19. Overall study: COVID-19 samples, acute and convalescent, were from the United States, Italy and Spain. PBMCs, B-cell-depleted T cells, or T cells provided the cDNA or gDNA that made up the material.

In the original analysis: Quantification of nucleated cells was approximated via reference gene primer amplification. Sequencing used immunoSEQ multiplex PCR; TCRdb keeps in-frame clones, though not all of them. Clone size and V and J calls were adopted from that table, with D and trimming inferred from the DNA. The table shows a few hundred thousand clones, with approximately 86% occurring only once. This CDR3 region has 14 residues. Germline V gene data show CDR1 as LGHNA and CDR2 as YSLEER. Trimming took off 1 base at V and 2 bases at J, with 8 bases between the two ends. The source of this sequence is a woman aged 65 to 85 with active or convalescent COVID-19. Sequencing was done on a sample of peripheral blood. V and J are TRBV4-3 and TRBJ2-5; D may be TRBD1 (6 bases). The CDR3 loop reads CASSQATGQETQYF. CDR3 in DNA: TGCGCCAGCAGCCAAGCTACAGGGCAAGAGACCCAGTACTTC.